One sample yielded the 7 T cell receptor beta chains listed below, sequenced in a study of monozygotic twins with inflammatory bowel disease. Reprocessing the 5' RACE reads, TCRdb reports a single entry for every CDR3 protein and omits DNA. The data show around 410,000 distinct CDR3 sequences, and the top ten clones hold 2.4%. Specimen: blood. Receptors originate from a human donor with ulcerative colitis or Crohn's disease, or a healthy co-twin of an affected twin (not recorded which).

V is TRBV15 and J is TRBJ1-2; TCRdb outputs TRBD1, but without DNA this stays unchecked. This CDR3 has 16 residues. CDR1 and CDR2 from the germline V gene are LNHNV and YYDKDF (reference sequence). The CDR3 loop reads CATSRDTPGQLYGYTF.

V gene TRBV20-1 combines with J gene TRBJ2-7; the TCRdb D gene call, TRBD2, has no DNA to confirm it. CDR1 and CDR2 (germline): DFQATT, SNEGSKA (reference sequence). This CDR3 contains 17 residues. CDR3 region: CSALGTSGSTGLYEQYF.

The chain links TRBV6-1 to TRBJ1-6; the D call of TRBD1 rests on TCRdb alone, since no DNA is present to check it. Germline V lookup: CDR1 MNHNS, CDR2 SASEGT. This CDR3 spans 16 amino acids. The CDR3 sequence: CASRRSQGANNSPLHF.

The chain employs TRBV20-1 and TRBJ2-1; no DNA is available, so the TRBD1 call from TCRdb remains unchecked. Germline loops: CDR1 DFQATT, CDR2 SNEGSKA (reference sequence). This CDR3 comprises 16 residues. The CDR3 sequence: CSARDTGQGVYNEQFF.

The CDR3 sequence: CASSFSGYTGELFF. V usage is TRBV7-9 and J usage is TRBJ2-2. The CDR3 consists of 14 residues. Looked up from germline, CDR1 is SEHNR and CDR2 is FQNEAQ (reference sequence).

The V and J genes are TRBV28 and TRBJ1-2; the D gene TCRdb calls, TRBD1, cannot be checked with no DNA. Per germline, CDR1 MDHEN and CDR2 SYDVKM. This CDR3 has 16 residues. This CDR3 reads CASRIPIGGADYGYTF.

The chain joins TRBV24-1 to TRBJ2-3; TCRdb lists TRBD2, though no DNA is available to test this call. The CDR3 is made up of 16 amino acids. Germline CDR1 and CDR2: KGHDR and SFDVKD. The CDR3 loop reads CATSDLRDKRPDTQYF.